The clone carrying this TCR beta chain was detected once. Its target is unknown. Germline values: CDR1 WNHNN, CDR2 SYGVQD (reference sequence). CDR3 length equals 13 residues. V dropped 3 bases and J dropped 7 bases, with 12 bases sitting between them. PCR involved 60 Vbeta and 13 Jbeta primers. The method was immunoSEQ multiplex PCR; TCRdb's version includes in-frame clones alone and lacks a portion of them. In the table there are 100,000 or so clones, about 88% of which are singletons. This sample was taken from a study of cytomegalovirus exposure and HLA in healthy donors. Broader study findings: Researchers counted 180 or so TCR beta chains as cytomegalovirus-associated. A reported reduction in N-insertions relative to the roughly 640-donor mean was seen in an Asian-associated ancestry cluster in a later analysis. Rare TCR sequences predominated, though certain public TCRs were found in many donors. Sequencing artifact likely explains a cluster of highly shared sequence variants.

The sequencing sample was made of PBMCs. J is TRBJ1-1 and V is TRBV10-1; no clear D. The TCR was taken from a man aged 18 to 29 in good health and CMV-seronegative. This CDR3 is CASSDPPTREAFF. Written as DNA, the CDR3 is TGCGCCAGCAGTGACCCGCCGACACGTGAAGCTTTCTTT.